This T cell receptor (beta chain) is drawn from a study of T-cell reconstitution after alpha-beta-depleted transplantation in children listed by TCRdb under 2016. Concerning the study at large: The study quantitatively tracked T-cell immune reconstitution after TCRalphabeta/CD19-depleted allogeneic hematopoietic cell transplantation in children using TCR repertoire profiling.

General conclusions and limits of the study: The high TCRbeta diversity at day 60 in some patients was ascribed to recipient T cells and intrathymic progenitors that had survived conditioning. Hyperexpanded clone frequencies declined over subsequent months; after one year, T-cell counts and TCRbeta diversity were mostly attributed to newly produced T cells. The apparently early alphabetaT-cell count recovery about two months after transplant was reportedly dependent on only several hundred rapidly expanded clones derived from non-depleted graft cells.

Its CDR3 holds 11 amino acids, cysteine through phenylalanine. The read is trimmed to its CDR3 DNA, 33 bases read in frame from base 1. Between the V and J ends, shortened by 8 bases and 5 bases respectively, the junction contains 9 bases. CDR1 is given as SEHNR and CDR2 as FQNEAQ, both from the germline V gene (reference sequence). The table lists this clonotype with a few counts. What antigen it recognizes has not been identified. Base qualities are not provided; no much larger clone lies one nucleotide away. Receptor libraries were prepared by PCR. The instrument was an Illumina HiSeq 2500. TCR libraries were prepared with molecular barcoding, using unique molecular identifiers to normalize TCRbeta repertoire quantification. The raw public reads went through TCRdb reprocessing: fastp at Q25, MiXCR clone calling, in-frame beta chains kept. One record per CDR3 amino acid sequence lists the most common genes and DNA. For this sample there are more than 200,000 distinct CDR3 sequences; more than 20% appear just once. The ten largest clones capture about 4.8% of the sample.

The treatment or condition label, as the study defines it: allogeneic hematopoietic cell transplantation with graft depleted of TCRalphabeta T cells and CD19 B cells. TCRalphabeta/CD19-depleted allogeneic hematopoietic cell grafts were given to the transplant recipients, all of whom were children. The chain uses TRBV7-9 and TRBJ2-5, with the D segment identity uncertain. The input for sequencing was PBMCs, mostly from graft donor cells, taken 360 days after TCRalphabeta/CD19-depleted stem cell transplant. This TCR came from a female patient between 2 and 10 years old who had a stem cell transplant for congenital amegakaryocytic thrombocytopenia, so the T cells may come from the graft donor. The sequence in DNA is TGTGCCAGCGGAATATTTGAGACCCAGTACTTC. Its protein reads: CASGIFETQYF.